One and the same sample provided the 27 T cell receptor beta chains below, sequenced in a study of cytomegalovirus exposure and HLA in healthy donors. In the PCR, 60 Vbeta and 13 Jbeta primers were used. TCRdb keeps only in-frame clones here, not all; method: immunoSEQ multiplex PCR. The repertoire holds 150,000 to 200,000 clones, 60% to 85% seen once, with around 1.5% in the top ten. The sequencing sample was made of PBMCs. These receptors came from a man between 18 and 35 years old in good health and CMV-seronegative.

J is TRBJ1-2 and V is TRBV5-1; 8 bases map to TRBD1. The CDR3 has 16 amino acids. CDR1 is SGHRS, CDR2 YFSETQ, per germline. The V segment lost 1 base and the J segment 3 bases; nucleotides outside the gene matches: 8. CDR3 residues: CASSLPPGGLDYGYTF. The CDR3 bases are TGCGCCAGCAGCTTGCCCCCAGGGGGCCTAGACTATGGCTACACCTTC.

The chain recombines TRBV7-2 with TRBJ2-3; D gene unclear. The CDR3 consists of 14 residues. Trimming removed 2 bases at V and 2 bases at J, with 8 bases between. CDR1 and CDR2 (germline): SGHTA, FQGNSA. For the CDR3, the DNA is TGTGCCAGCAGCTTACGCCAGTTCACAGATACGCAGTATTTT. Translation: CASSLRQFTDTQYF.

CDR3 in DNA: TGTGCCACTGTAACGGGACATGAAGCTTTCTTT. Protein: CATVTGHEAFF. The chain has TRBV28 and TRBJ1-1; maybe TRBD1 (6 bases). The CDR3 runs 11 residues. Per the germline V gene, CDR1 is MDHEN and CDR2 is SYDVKM. Trimming took off 10 bases at V and 7 bases at J, with 13 bases between the two ends.

A few counts support this clone. The V gene is TRBV6-1, the J gene TRBJ1-4, with a tentative D call TRBD1 (5 bases). The V and J ends lost 9 bases and 7 bases respectively, with 15 bases between them. The CDR3 spans 13 residues. The germline V gene has CDR1 MNHNS and CDR2 SASEGT. The CDR3 loop is CASLQAVGEKLFF. In nucleotides, the CDR3 is TGTGCCAGTTTACAGGCGGTGGGTGAAAAACTGTTTTTT.

This clone was observed a single time. V is TRBV27 and J is TRBJ1-5; D may be TRBD1 (5 bases). V was pared by 2 bases and J by 3 bases, with 14 bases between. The CDR3 runs 16 residues. Germline-derived CDR1 and CDR2 are MNHEY and SMNVEV (reference sequence). CDR3 nucleotide sequence: TGTGCCAGCAGTTTAGGGGGGGGAGGGTACAATCAGCCCCAGCATTTT. Translating gives CASSLGGGGYNQPQHF.

This chain uses TRBV6-5 with TRBJ1-1; D gene unclear. The CDR3 covers 12 residues. Trimming took 5 bases from V and 0 from J, leaving 4 bases between them. Germline loops: CDR1 MNHEY, CDR2 SVGAGI. The CDR3 reads CASSRLNTEAFF. CDR3 nucleotides: TGTGCCAGCAGTCGGTTGAACACTGAAGCTTTCTTT.

The V and J genes are TRBV21-1 and TRBJ1-5; the table's D gene call, TRBD1, was not cross checked with the DNA. TRBV21-1 constitutes a pseudogene. This CDR3 spans 13 amino acids. The CDR3 here is CASSIDRVRPQHF. The CDR3, as DNA: TGTGCCAGCAGCATTGACAGGGTTCGGCCCCAGCATTTT.

CDR3 DNA sequence: TGTGCCAGCAGCGGACTAGCGGGAGGGCCTGAATACGAGCAGTACTTC. Translated: CASSGLAGGPEYEQYF. V usage is TRBV28 and J usage is TRBJ2-7; the match to TRBD2 covers 15 bases. After removal of 6 bases from V and 4 bases from J, the junction contained 7 bases not matched to a gene. The CDR3 is 16 residues long. Per germline, CDR1 MDHEN and CDR2 SYDVKM.

J is TRBJ1-2 and V is TRBV6-1; 8 bases are a match to TRBD1. Germline V lookup: CDR1 MNHNS, CDR2 SASEGT. V shed 4 bases and J 6 bases; nucleotides not matched to a gene: 1. The CDR3 spans 12 residues. The CDR3 nucleotides are TGTGCCAGCAGTGTGACAGGGGATGGCTACACCTTC. Its translation: CASSVTGDGYTF.

This clone has just a few counts. This sequence joins TRBV28 and TRBJ1-5; 8 nucleotides agree with TRBD1. Trimming at V came to 6 bases and at J to 4 bases, leaving 11 bases not matched to a gene. The CDR3 is 16 amino acids. Germline assignment: CDR1 MDHEN and CDR2 SYDVKM. The CDR3 sequence is CASSPRGRTGNQPQHF. The CDR3 DNA is TGTGCCAGCAGCCCCCGCGGTAGGACAGGGAATCAGCCCCAGCATTTT.

The chain carries TRBV30 and TRBJ1-1, with 8 bases aligning to TRBD1. Germline lookup yields CDR1 GTSNPN and CDR2 SVGIG (reference sequence). V was pared by 5 bases and J by 7 bases, with 12 bases of the junction left unmatched. CDR3 length: 14 amino acids. CDR3 sequence: CAWATGQAIYEAFF. The CDR3, as DNA: TGTGCCTGGGCAACGGGACAGGCTATTTATGAAGCTTTCTTT.

CDR3 nucleotides: TGTGCCAGTAGTCCCAGGGGGCAAGGAGATACGCAGTATTTT. As protein: CASSPRGQGDTQYF. The chain links TRBV19 to TRBJ2-3; TRBD1 agrees at 8 bases. CDR3 size: 14 residues. The trim removed 5 bases at V and 5 bases at J, leaving 6 bases unmatched. The germline V gene has CDR1 LNHDA and CDR2 SQIVND (reference sequence). The full variable domain, its missing parts supplied by reference TRBV19 and TRBJ2-3, is DGGITQSPKYLFRKEGQNVTLSCEQNLNHDAMYWYRQDPGQGLRLIYYSQIVNDFQKGDIAEGYSVSREKKESFPLTVTSAQKNPTAFYLCASSPRGQGDTQYFGPGTRLTVL.

The chain has TRBV11-1 and TRBJ1-5; D is perhaps TRBD1 (6 bases). The CDR3 length is 15 residues. The V gene's germline CDR1 is SGHAT and CDR2 FQDESV (reference sequence). Trimming pared 5 bases from V and 1 base from J, leaving 12 bases between. Written as DNA, the CDR3 is TGTGCCAGCAGCCCACAGGGTTCCAGCAATCAGCCCCAGCATTTT. This encodes CASSPQGSSNQPQHF.

This clone was counted between two and nine times. This chain joins TRBV9 and TRBJ2-2; 10 nucleotides align to TRBD2. The CDR3 is made up of 17 amino acids. J lost 4 bases, V lost 1 base, and 7 bases had no gene match. Looked up from germline, CDR1 is SGDLS and CDR2 is YYNGEE. CDR3 DNA sequence: TGTGCCAGCAGCGTATCCAGCGGGGGGGCCGGCACCGGGGAGCTGTTTTTT. Translating gives CASSVSSGGAGTGELFF.

This sequence joins TRBV6-1 and TRBJ1-2; a weak D match, TRBD1 (5 bases). The V and J ends lost 6 bases and 7 bases respectively, with 15 bases between them. In germline, CDR1 is MNHNS, CDR2 SASEGT. The CDR3 loop spans 13 amino acids. CDR3 nucleotides: TGTGCCAGCAGGGCCACCCAGGGAGGTGGCTACACCTTC. Amino acids: CASRATQGGGYTF.

The chain combines TRBV5-4 with TRBJ2-3, with a possible D match to TRBD2 (6 bases). Germline V lookup: CDR1 SGHNT, CDR2 YYREEE (reference sequence). The CDR3 has 15 residues. The V gene lost 3 bases and the J gene lost 1 base, with 12 bases spanning the gap. The CDR3 coding sequence is TGTGCCAGCAGCTATTGGGGGGATGGCACAGATACGCAGTATTTT. Protein product: CASSYWGDGTDTQYF.

This clone was seen only a few times. The V call is TRBV5-1, the J call TRBJ2-2; a weak D match, TRBD1 (6 bases). The CDR3 is 15 amino acids. V was pared by 0 bases and J by 2 bases, with 8 bases between. Germline-derived CDR1 and CDR2 are SGHRS and YFSETQ. CDR3 nucleotides: TGCGCCAGCAGCTTGGCAGGGGAAAACACCGGGGAGCTGTTTTTT. Translating gives CASSLAGENTGELFF.

V is TRBV29-1 and J is TRBJ1-2; 9 bases align to TRBD1. The germline gives CDR1 SQVTM, CDR2 ANQGSEA. V lost 5 bases to trimming and J lost 6 bases; unmatched junction nucleotides: 10. The CDR3 sequence is 14 residues long. CDR3 nucleotide sequence: TGCAGCGTTTTTGGGACGGGACAGGGAAATGGCTACACCTTC. This codes for CSVFGTGQGNGYTF.

This chain links TRBV5-1 with TRBJ2-3, with D perhaps TRBD1 (5 bases). This CDR3 has 15 residues. V was pared by 3 bases and J by 5 bases, with 16 bases between. Per germline, CDR1 SGHRS and CDR2 YFSETQ. The CDR3 DNA reads TGCGCCAGCAGCTGGGGCCAGGGCTGGGGAGATACGCAGTATTTT. This encodes CASSWGQGWGDTQYF.

This clone has only one observation. The rearrangement joins TRBV11-2 to TRBJ2-4; D is unclear. The CDR3 has 14 residues. CDR1 is SGHAT and CDR2 is FQNNGV in the germline V gene. V was shortened by 5 bases and J by 0 bases, with 8 bases between the two germline ends. The CDR3 DNA sequence: TGTGCCAGCAGCCCAGAAGTAGCCAAAAACATTCAGTACTTC. Translated, it gives CASSPEVAKNIQYF.

This clone was seen only a few times. This chain joins TRBV30 and TRBJ1-5; weak D call: TRBD1 (5 bases). Per germline, CDR1 GTSNPN and CDR2 SVGIG (reference sequence). Trimming pared 3 bases from V and 9 bases from J, leaving 9 bases between. This CDR3 region has 11 residues. The CDR3 here is CAWRGPGPQHF. DNA for the CDR3: TGTGCCTGGAGGGGGCCAGGGCCCCAGCATTTT.

The chain joins TRBV28 to TRBJ1-2; a possible D gene is TRBD1 (6 bases). The CDR3 loop spans 15 amino acids. V shed 3 bases and J shed 6 bases, with 17 bases lying between them. Germline V gene data show CDR1 as MDHEN and CDR2 as SYDVKM. This CDR3 is CASSLPTQGRHGYTF. The CDR3, as DNA: TGTGCCAGCAGTTTGCCGACCCAGGGGAGACATGGCTACACCTTC.

J is TRBJ1-4 and V is TRBV18; D may be TRBD1 (6 bases). The CDR3 is 14 amino acids. Trimming pared 3 bases from V and 2 bases from J, leaving 7 bases between. Per the germline V gene, CDR1 is KGHSH and CDR2 is LQKENI. This chain's CDR3 is CASSPGATNEKLFF. CDR3 nucleotide sequence: TGTGCCAGCTCACCGGGGGCGACTAATGAAAAACTGTTTTTT.

This sequence joins TRBV28 and TRBJ2-7; maybe TRBD1 (5 bases). Looked up from germline, CDR1 is MDHEN and CDR2 is SYDVKM. V lost 5 bases and J 2 bases, leaving 19 bases between the germline ends. The CDR3 contains 16 residues. Here the CDR3 reads CASSTPVGRVAYEQYF. In DNA, the CDR3 is TGTGCCAGCAGTACGCCTGTTGGCAGGGTCGCCTACGAGCAGTACTTC.

The chain links TRBV6-1 to TRBJ2-7, with 10 bases that match TRBD1. This CDR3 comprises 15 residues. Germline CDR1 reads MNHNS; CDR2 reads SASEGT. V lost 6 bases to trimming and J lost 2 bases; unmatched junction nucleotides: 7. DNA of the CDR3: TGTGCCAGCAGCGAGGGACAGGGGTCAGCCTACGAGCAGTACTTC. Translation: CASSEGQGSAYEQYF.

The DNA for the CDR3 is TGTGCCAGCAGCAGGCTCGGGACACTAAACACTGAAGCTTTCTTT. Protein sequence: CASSRLGTLNTEAFF. The chain is built from TRBV14 and TRBJ1-1, with D maybe TRBD1 (6 bases). The germline CDR1 and CDR2 sequences are SGHDN and FVKESK. The CDR3 has 15 amino acids. Trimming cost V 5 bases and J 2 bases, with 15 bases left between them.

J is TRBJ2-7 and V is TRBV6-1; D is perhaps TRBD1 (8 bases). CDR1 is MNHNS, CDR2 SASEGT, per germline. The CDR3 runs to 15 residues. Trimming cost V 8 bases and J 0 bases, with 17 bases left between them. The CDR3 DNA sequence: TGTGCCAGCGGAGGGGGAGGGACAGGCTCCTACGAGCAGTACTTC. This encodes CASGGGGTGSYEQYF.